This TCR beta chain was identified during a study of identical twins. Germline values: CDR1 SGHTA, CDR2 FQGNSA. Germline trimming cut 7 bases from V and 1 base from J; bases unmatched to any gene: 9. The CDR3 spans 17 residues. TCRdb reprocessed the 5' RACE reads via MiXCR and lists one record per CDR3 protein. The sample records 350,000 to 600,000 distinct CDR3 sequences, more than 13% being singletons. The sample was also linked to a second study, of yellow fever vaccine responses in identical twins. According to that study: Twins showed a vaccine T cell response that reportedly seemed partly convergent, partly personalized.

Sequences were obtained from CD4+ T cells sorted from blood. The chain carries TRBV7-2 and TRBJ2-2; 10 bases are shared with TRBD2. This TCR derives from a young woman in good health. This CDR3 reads CASKAWTSGGNTGELFF. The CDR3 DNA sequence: TGTGCCAGCAAAGCATGGACTAGCGGAGGGAACACCGGGGAGCTGTTTTTT.